The 19 T cell receptor beta chains below were found in one sample sequenced in a study of blood T cell repertoires in COVID-19. Profiling relied on immunoSEQ multiplex PCR, and the TCRdb table lists in-frame clones only, not all of them. Among 90,000 to 100,000 clones listed, 82% were seen once. Sample: peripheral blood. These receptors originate from a man aged 80 or over with acute or convalescent COVID-19.

This chain links TRBV11-2 with TRBJ2-7; the match to TRBD1 covers 7 bases. The J segment lost 0 bases and the V segment lost 5 bases, leaving 4 bases of the junction unmatched. Germline CDR1 is SGHAT and CDR2 is FQNNGV. This CDR3 has 14 residues. CDR3 in DNA: TGTGCCAGCAGCCCGTACAGGGGCTCCTACGAGCAGTACTTC. This gives the protein CASSPYRGSYEQYF.

Note on this clone: The sample holds other DNA sequences that translate to the same CDR3. This chain connects TRBV5-1 to TRBJ1-3; 9 bases line up with TRBD1. The CDR3 length is 15 residues. V was pared by 3 bases and J by 4 bases, with 5 bases of the junction left unmatched. The germline V gene encodes CDR1 SGHRS and CDR2 YFSETQ. This CDR3 reads CASSSGQGAGNTIYF. In DNA form, the CDR3 reads TGCGCCAGCAGCTCGGGACAGGGAGCGGGAAACACCATATATTTT.

The chain links TRBV29-1 to TRBJ2-3; 7 nucleotides align to TRBD2. This CDR3 region has 12 residues. The germline V gene encodes CDR1 SQVTM and CDR2 ANQGSEA. Losses at the gene ends were 4 bases for V and 5 bases for J; bases not matched to a gene: 3. The CDR3 nucleotides read TGCAGCGTTGCACTAGCGAAAGATACGCAGTATTTT. It yields the protein CSVALAKDTQYF.

This clone has only one observation. The chain employs TRBV9 and TRBJ1-2, with TRBD1 matching 8 bases. The CDR3 covers 17 residues. The V segment lost 4 bases and the J segment 7 bases; nucleotides outside the gene matches: 18. Per germline, CDR1 SGDLS and CDR2 YYNGEE. The CDR3 here is CASSPDLWTGRAVGYTF. The CDR3 bases are TGTGCCAGCAGCCCCGACCTTTGGACAGGGAGGGCGGTTGGCTACACCTTC.

V usage is TRBV19 and J usage is TRBJ2-1; no firm D call. V was trimmed by 1 base and J by 3 bases, leaving 10 bases between them. Per germline, CDR1 LNHDA and CDR2 SQIVND (reference sequence). The CDR3 is 15 residues long. CDR3 sequence (DNA): TGTGCCAGTAGTATAGGCTCGCGGCTCTACAATGAGCAGTTCTTC. Its translation: CASSIGSRLYNEQFF.

This clone was seen a handful of times. The V and J genes are TRBV6-5 and TRBJ2-7; no definite D call. V lost 11 bases to trimming and J lost 3 bases, with 11 bases between them. The CDR3 contains 11 residues. The germline CDR1 and CDR2 sequences are MNHEY and SVGAGI. CDR3 residues: CAARRVYEQYF. The CDR3 nucleotides read TGTGCCGCCCGTAGAGTCTACGAGCAGTACTTC.

In its sample, this clone was seen a few times. This chain joins TRBV7-2 and TRBJ2-5, with 7 bases fitting TRBD1. Trimming took 5 bases from V and 4 from J; bases not matched to a gene: 10. This CDR3 is built from 15 residues. CDR1 SGHTA and CDR2 FQGNSA come from the germline V gene. The chain's CDR3 is CASSTDRDPRETQYF. Written as DNA, the CDR3 is TGTGCCAGCAGCACCGACAGGGACCCAAGAGAGACCCAGTACTTC.

The chain combines TRBV30 with TRBJ1-5; 8 bases align to TRBD1. J gave up 4 bases and V 2 bases, and 7 bases lay outside the gene matches. Germline lookup yields CDR1 GTSNPN and CDR2 SVGIG (reference sequence). CDR3 length: 15 residues. The CDR3 sequence is CAWSPDRGGNQPQHF. As DNA, the CDR3 is TGTGCCTGGAGTCCCGACAGGGGCGGAAATCAGCCCCAGCATTTT.

This clone has just a few counts. This chain connects TRBV10-2 to TRBJ1-5, with 9 bases matching TRBD1. J lost 5 bases, V lost 4 bases, and 0 bases had no gene match. The CDR3 runs 13 residues. CDR1 and CDR2 (germline): WSHSY, SAAADI. The CDR3 is CASSGTGDQPQHF. Here the CDR3 DNA reads TGCGCCAGCAGTGGGACAGGGGATCAGCCCCAGCATTTT.

With regard to this clone: This sample includes further DNA sequences coding for the same CDR3. The CDR3 reads CASSPGQEETQYF. The DNA for the CDR3 is TGTGCCAGCTCACCGGGACAGGAAGAGACCCAGTACTTC. The chain is built from TRBV18 and TRBJ2-5, with 8 bases fitting TRBD1. This CDR3 has 13 residues. After removal of 3 bases from V and 3 bases from J, the junction contained 0 bases not matched to a gene. Germline V gives CDR1 KGHSH, CDR2 LQKENI.

This clone came up many times. This chain links TRBV11-2 with TRBJ2-3, with 10 bases fitting TRBD2. CDR3 length: 16 residues. V dropped 1 base and J dropped 2; count of bases not matched to a gene: 3. Germline V gene data show CDR1 as SGHAT and CDR2 as FQNNGV. The CDR3 spells CASSLVSGGTTDTQYF. As DNA, the CDR3 is TGTGCCAGCAGCTTAGTTAGCGGGGGGACCACAGATACGCAGTATTTT.

On this clone: One junction end disagrees with the germline gene, perhaps due to a read error. This rearrangement joins TRBV7-7 to TRBJ2-1; 8 bases agree with TRBD2. CDR1 SSHAT and CDR2 FNYEAQ come from the germline V gene (reference sequence). The CDR3 spans 13 residues. The DNA for the CDR3 is TGTGCTAGCAGCCTAGATAGCGGGACCGAGCAGTTCTTC. Protein product: CASSLDSGTEQFF.

The chain combines TRBV5-1 with TRBJ2-7, with 11 nucleotides matching TRBD2. V lost 4 bases, J lost 3 bases, and 6 bases stayed unmatched. The CDR3 length is 15 residues. Germline V CDR1 and CDR2: SGHRS, YFSETQ. The CDR3 nucleotides read TGCGCCAGCAGCCTGCTAGCGGGAGGAAACTACGAGCAGTACTTC. This translates into CASSLLAGGNYEQYF.

The V call is TRBV5-1, the J call TRBJ1-2; D possibly corresponds to TRBD1 (5 bases). V was cut by 4 bases and J by 7 bases, with 11 bases left in between. Germline V gives CDR1 SGHRS, CDR2 YFSETQ. There are 12 residues in the CDR3. CDR3 in DNA: TGCGCCAGCAGCATAGACCAGGGTGGCTACACCTTC. Amino acids: CASSIDQGGYTF.

The V gene is TRBV9, the J gene TRBJ2-7, with D unclear. This CDR3 spans 14 amino acids. The V gene lost 0 bases and the J gene lost 1 base, with 8 bases spanning the gap. Germline-derived CDR1 and CDR2 are SGDLS and YYNGEE. This CDR3 is CASSVAPSSYEQYF. DNA of the CDR3: TGTGCCAGCAGCGTAGCACCGAGTTCCTACGAGCAGTACTTC.

This chain links TRBV9 with TRBJ1-2; no clear D. Trimming took 2 bases from V and 3 from J, leaving 8 bases between them. This CDR3 is built from 13 residues. The germline V gene has CDR1 SGDLS and CDR2 YYNGEE. CDR3 in amino acids: CASSVVSDYGYTF. The CDR3 DNA follows: TGTGCCAGCAGCGTCGTGTCCGACTATGGCTACACCTTC.

The chain couples TRBV6-6 to TRBJ2-7; 9 nucleotides match TRBD1. The CDR3 is made up of 13 amino acids. After removal of 7 bases from V and 5 bases from J, the junction contained 6 bases not matched to a gene. Germline V gene lookup returns CDR1 MNHNY and CDR2 SVGAGI (reference sequence). The CDR3 sequence is CASKGTGLNEQYF. DNA for the CDR3: TGTGCCAGCAAAGGGACAGGGCTGAACGAGCAGTACTTC.

The chain links TRBV2 to TRBJ2-7; 7 nucleotides line up with TRBD1. From germline, CDR1 is SNHLY and CDR2 FYNNEI. This CDR3 spans 15 amino acids. The junction had 11 bases not matched to a gene; V was cut back by 6 bases and J by 3 bases. CDR3 DNA: TGTGCCAGCAGGGCGCGGACAGGTATATACTACGAGCAGTACTTC. Translation: CASRARTGIYYEQYF.

The V and J genes are TRBV11-2 and TRBJ2-5; possible D gene TRBD2, 7 bases. The germline V gene has CDR1 SGHAT and CDR2 FQNNGV. The CDR3 is 15 residues long. V was pared by 3 bases and J by 4 bases, with 15 bases between. The CDR3 reads CASSFGGRDLETQYF. The DNA for the CDR3 is TGTGCCAGCAGCTTCGGGGGGCGGGATTTAGAGACCCAGTACTTC.